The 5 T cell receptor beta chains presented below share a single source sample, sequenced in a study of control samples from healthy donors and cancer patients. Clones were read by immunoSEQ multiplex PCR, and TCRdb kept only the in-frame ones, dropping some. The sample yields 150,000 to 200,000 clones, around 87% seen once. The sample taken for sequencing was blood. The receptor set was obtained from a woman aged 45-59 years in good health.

The CDR3 reads CASGSGVSSSYEQYF. CDR3 sequence (DNA): TGTGCCAGCGGCTCCGGGGTGTCAAGCTCCTACGAGCAGTACTTC. The V and J genes are TRBV28 and TRBJ2-7, with D perhaps TRBD2 (5 bases). The CDR3 is 15 amino acids. V lost 8 bases and J 0 bases, leaving 17 bases between the germline ends. Germline V CDR1 and CDR2: MDHEN, SYDVKM.

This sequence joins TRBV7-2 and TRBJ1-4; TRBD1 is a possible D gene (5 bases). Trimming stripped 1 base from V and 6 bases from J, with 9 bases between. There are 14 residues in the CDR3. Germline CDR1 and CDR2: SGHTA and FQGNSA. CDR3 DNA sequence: TGTGCCAGCAGCTTAGGCAGGGTGGATGAAAAACTGTTTTTT. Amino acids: CASSLGRVDEKLFF.

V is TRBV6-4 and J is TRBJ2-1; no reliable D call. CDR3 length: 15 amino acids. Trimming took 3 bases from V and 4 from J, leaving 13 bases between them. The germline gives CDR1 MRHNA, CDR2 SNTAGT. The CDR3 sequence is CASSEWNDGYNEQFF. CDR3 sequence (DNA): TGTGCCAGCAGTGAGTGGAACGACGGATACAATGAGCAGTTCTTC.

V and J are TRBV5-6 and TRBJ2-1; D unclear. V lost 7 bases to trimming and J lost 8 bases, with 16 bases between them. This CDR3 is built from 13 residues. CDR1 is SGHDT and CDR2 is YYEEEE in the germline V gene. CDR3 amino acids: CASRNFDDHEQFF. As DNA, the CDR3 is TGTGCCAGCCGTAATTTCGACGACCATGAGCAGTTCTTC.

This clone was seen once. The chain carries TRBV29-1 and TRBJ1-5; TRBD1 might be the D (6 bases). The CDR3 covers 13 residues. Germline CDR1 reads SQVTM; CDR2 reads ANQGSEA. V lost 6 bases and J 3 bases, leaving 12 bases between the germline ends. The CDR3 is CSVTTGFNQPQHF. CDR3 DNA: TGCAGCGTCACTACAGGGTTCAATCAGCCCCAGCATTTT.